This TCR beta chain was documented in a study of PD-1 blockade in mismatch repair-deficient tumors. In the study overall: Patients had fewer than 15 mismatch repair-deficient cancer types and were previously treated and progressing. Study observations and caveats: Tumor-resident clones, often undetectable pretreatment in blood, expanded then contracted after pembrolizumab.

Details on this clone: Its antigen remains unknown.

Some clones are missing from TCRdb's copy, which holds only in-frame ones; the method was immunoSEQ multiplex PCR. The sample records about 120,000 clones, 60% to 85% being singletons. V lost 5 bases to trimming and J lost 4 bases, with 12 bases between them. Germline loops: CDR1 LGHNA, CDR2 YNFKEQ. CDR3 length: 14 amino acids. The source of this sequence is an adult with mismatch repair-deficient cancer. The rearrangement links TRBV4-2 to TRBJ1-3, with D unclear. Sequencing was performed on peripheral blood, taken 60 weeks after starting pembrolizumab. The CDR3 DNA reads as TGTGCCAGCAGCTTCTGGGCGCCAGGAAACACCATATATTTT. Translation gives CASSFWAPGNTIYF.